The clone carrying this T cell receptor (beta chain) is a singleton in its sample. In the original analysis: Amplification of reference gene primers was used by the study to estimate nucleated cell counts. Assay: immunoSEQ multiplex PCR; the TCRdb copy retains only in-frame clones and omits some. V and J calls and clone size follow that table, whereas D and trimming were derived from the DNA. Among approximately 70,000 clones listed, 85% to 90% were seen once. Trimming cost V 4 bases and J 5 bases; bases outside gene matches: 14. The CDR3 has 16 residues. CDR1 is SGDLS, CDR2 YYNGEE, per germline. The record originates from a study of blood T cell repertoires in COVID-19. Study background: PBMCs, B-cell-depleted T cells, or T cells provided the cDNA or gDNA that made up the material.

The sequenced material came from peripheral blood. This chain uses TRBV9 with TRBJ1-1; 7 nucleotides match TRBD1. This TCR came from a man between 65 and 85 years old with active COVID-19. In DNA, the CDR3 is TGTGCCAGCAGCCCACGACGACAGGGCCGGGTGACTGAAGCTTTCTTT. Its protein product is CASSPRRQGRVTEAFF.